Each of the 7 T cell receptor beta chains below was sequenced from the same sample in a study of blood T cell repertoires in COVID-19. The assay was immunoSEQ multiplex PCR, and TCRdb's table has in-frame clones only and misses some. The profile shows about 59,000 clones, 79% of them singletons. The source material was peripheral blood. The origin of the receptors is a man aged 55 to 70 with acute or convalescent COVID-19.

The V gene is TRBV15, the J gene TRBJ1-5; TRBD1 might be the D (5 bases). Looked up from germline, CDR1 is LNHNV and CDR2 is YYDKDF (reference sequence). This CDR3 is 15 amino acids long. V shed 0 bases and J shed 7 bases, with 13 bases lying between them. CDR3 in amino acids: CATSRDPGGVQPQHF. The CDR3 DNA reads as TGTGCCACCAGCAGAGATCCTGGGGGGGTCCAGCCCCAGCATTTT.

The V call is TRBV9, the J call TRBJ2-7; D is perhaps TRBD1 (5 bases). Trimming left V 4 bases short and J 1 base short, with 12 bases between. The CDR3 length is 14 residues. Germline-derived CDR1 and CDR2 are SGDLS and YYNGEE. The CDR3 bases are TGTGCCAGCAGCACAGACAGTATTTCCTACGAGCAGTACTTC. Amino acid sequence: CASSTDSISYEQYF.

This chain links TRBV7-2 with TRBJ1-3; TRBD1 agrees at 8 bases. CDR3 size: 12 residues. Trimming cost V 1 base and J 14 bases; bases outside gene matches: 4. Germline V CDR1 and CDR2: SGHTA, FQGNSA. CDR3 sequence: CASSLVTGGLYF. DNA for the CDR3: TGTGCCAGCAGCTTAGTAACAGGGGGTTTATATTTT.

The rearrangement links TRBV29-1 to TRBJ2-3, with D perhaps matching TRBD2 (7 bases). There are 13 residues in the CDR3. In germline, CDR1 is SQVTM, CDR2 ANQGSEA. V was trimmed by 6 bases and J by 6 bases, leaving 16 bases between them. The CDR3 here is CSVRTRGGDTQYF. For the CDR3, the DNA is TGCAGCGTAAGGACTAGAGGGGGTGATACGCAGTATTTT.

The chain is built from TRBV29-1 and TRBJ2-2; 10 bases fit TRBD2. This CDR3 region has 16 residues. Germline V CDR1 and CDR2: SQVTM, ANQGSEA. J gave up 6 bases and V 0 bases, and 7 bases lay outside the gene matches. DNA for the CDR3: TGCAGCGTTGAAGATGGGCTAGCGGGAGTCCCCGGGGAGCTGTTTTTT. This sequence encodes CSVEDGLAGVPGELFF.

The chain uses TRBV11-1 and TRBJ2-2; tentatively, D is TRBD2 (5 bases). Germline CDR1 SGHAT, CDR2 FQDESV (reference sequence). The CDR3 has 14 residues. V was trimmed by 5 bases and J by 2 bases, leaving 9 bases between them. Here the CDR3 DNA reads TGTGCCAGCAGCCGTAGCGTCAACACCGGGGAGCTGTTTTTT. It yields the protein CASSRSVNTGELFF.

A remark on this clone: Additional DNA sequences in this sample encode the identical CDR3. V gene TRBV6-5 combines with J gene TRBJ2-5, with a tentative D call TRBD2 (6 bases). V lost 2 bases to trimming and J lost 5 bases, with 12 bases between them. This CDR3 has 14 residues. CDR1 and CDR2 from the germline V gene are MNHEY and SVGAGI. The CDR3 region has the DNA TGTGCCAGCAGTTACGGGACCGGAGGGGAGACCCAGTACTTC. Translating gives CASSYGTGGETQYF.